Shown below are 2 T cell receptor beta chains from a single sample sequenced in a study of T-cell reconstitution after alpha-beta-depleted transplantation in children. Unique molecular identifiers were built into the TCRbeta library. TCRdb independently ran MiXCR on the PCR reads; one entry per CDR3 protein. The sample holds about 610,000 distinct CDR3 sequences, under 12% seen once. Source: PBMCs from the stem cell graft donor, taken from the stem cell graft. These receptors came from a human donor who donated a stem cell graft to a child with acute myeloid leukemia.

The gene calls are TRBV3-1 and TRBJ2-5, with 10 bases fitting TRBD1. V lost 0 bases and J lost 4; bases outside the gene matches: 5. There are 16 residues in the CDR3. The germline CDR1 and CDR2 sequences are LGHDT and YNNKEL (reference sequence). CDR3 sequence (DNA): TGTGCCAGCAGCCAAGAAGGGACAGGGGAGAGAGAGACCCAGTACTTC. Residues: CASSQEGTGERETQYF.

The sample holds many counts of this clonotype. The chain joins TRBV7-2 to TRBJ2-3, with 9 bases that match TRBD1. Germline loops: CDR1 SGHTA, CDR2 FQGNSA. This CDR3 comprises 14 residues. The V and J ends lost 5 bases and 5 bases, in that order; junction bases with no gene match: 5. The CDR3 is CASSGTGMGDTQYF. The DNA of the CDR3 is TGTGCCAGCAGCGGGACAGGGATGGGAGATACGCAGTATTTT.